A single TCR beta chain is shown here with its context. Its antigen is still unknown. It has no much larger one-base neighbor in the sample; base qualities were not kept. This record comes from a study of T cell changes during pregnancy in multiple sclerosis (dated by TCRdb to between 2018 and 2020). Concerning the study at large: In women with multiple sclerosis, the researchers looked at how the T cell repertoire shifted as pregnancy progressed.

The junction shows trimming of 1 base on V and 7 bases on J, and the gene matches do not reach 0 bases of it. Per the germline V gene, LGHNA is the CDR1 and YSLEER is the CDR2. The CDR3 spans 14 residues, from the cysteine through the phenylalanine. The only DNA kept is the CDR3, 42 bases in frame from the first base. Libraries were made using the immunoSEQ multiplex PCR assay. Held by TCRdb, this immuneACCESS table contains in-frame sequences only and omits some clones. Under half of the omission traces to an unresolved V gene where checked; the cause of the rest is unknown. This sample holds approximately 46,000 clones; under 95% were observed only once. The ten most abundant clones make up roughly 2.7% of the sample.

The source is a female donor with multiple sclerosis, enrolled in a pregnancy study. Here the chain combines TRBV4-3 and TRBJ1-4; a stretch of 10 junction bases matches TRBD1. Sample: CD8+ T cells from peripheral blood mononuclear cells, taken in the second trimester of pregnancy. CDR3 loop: CASSQGTGGEKLFF. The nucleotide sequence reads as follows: TGCGCCAGCAGCCAAGGGACAGGGGGTGAAAAACTGTTTTTT.